Listed here are 10 T cell receptor beta chains from one sample, sequenced in a study of beta chain features in type 1 diabetes. Expressed TCRB transcripts were sequenced after all isolated RNA was converted to cDNA. Clones were read by immunoSEQ multiplex PCR, and TCRdb kept only the in-frame ones, dropping some. The data show under 800,000 clones, with about 16% seen just once and 0.07% to 0.095% held by the top ten. Sequenced: naive CD4+ T cells from blood. The receptors were gathered from a man aged 18 to 30 in good health.

A few counts support this clone. The chain uses TRBV5-1 and TRBJ2-2; 7 positions agree with TRBD1. Per the germline V gene, CDR1 is SGHRS and CDR2 is YFSETQ. Unmatched junction bases numbered 3, after V lost 4 bases and J lost 9 bases. This CDR3 has 12 amino acids. CDR3 in amino acids: CASSRQGWELFF. Here the CDR3 DNA reads TGCGCCAGCAGCCGACAGGGCTGGGAGCTGTTTTTT.

This clone was seen a few times. This chain uses TRBV27 with TRBJ1-1; TRBD1 aligns across 9 bases. Germline lookup yields CDR1 MNHEY and CDR2 SMNVEV (reference sequence). The CDR3 runs 17 residues. Trimming removed 5 bases from V and 4 bases from J; junction bases left unmatched: 14. CDR3 sequence (DNA): TGTGCCAGCAGTCCAACTTCCCGGGACAGGGTTGGCACTGAAGCTTTCTTT. Protein product: CASSPTSRDRVGTEAFF.

For this clone: At the DNA level, this CDR3 is encoded by other sequences in the same sample as well. The genes are TRBV28 and TRBJ2-7; D assignment may be TRBD1 or TRBD2 (5 bases each). CDR1 is MDHEN, CDR2 SYDVKM, per germline. The length of the CDR3 is 13 residues. Trimming shortened V by 5 bases and J by 3 bases, and 11 bases separated the two germline ends. The CDR3 region has the DNA TGTGCCAGCAGTGGGACGGAAGTCTACGAGCAGTACTTC. Encoded protein: CASSGTEVYEQYF.

This clone was seen a few times. This chain uses TRBV7-3 with TRBJ2-5; TRBD2 agrees at 12 bases. V was clipped by 5 bases and J by 2 bases; unmatched bases: 3. CDR1 and CDR2 from the germline V gene are SGHTA and FQGTGA. This CDR3 is built from 15 residues. The CDR3 nucleotides are TGTGCCAGCAGCACCGGACTAGCGGGGCAAGAGACCCAGTACTTC. Translated: CASSTGLAGQETQYF.

This clone was detected a few times. The genes are TRBV25-1 and TRBJ2-1; D unclear. The V end lost 0 bases, the J end lost 0 bases, and 12 bases lay between the germline ends. Germline V gives CDR1 MGHDK, CDR2 SYGVNS. This CDR3 comprises 17 residues. Written as DNA, the CDR3 is TGTGCCAGCAGTGAATATTGGACGCCCAGCTCCTACAATGAGCAGTTCTTC. Its protein product is CASSEYWTPSSYNEQFF.

In this sample, this clone turned up a few times. The chain joins TRBV14 to TRBJ1-1; D not certain. V was trimmed by 3 bases and J by 2 bases, leaving 4 bases between them. CDR1 is SGHDN, CDR2 FVKESK, per germline. CDR3 length equals 12 residues. For the CDR3, the DNA is TGTGCCAGCAGCCAGCTCAACACTGAAGCTTTCTTT. Protein: CASSQLNTEAFF.

There are a few counts of this clone. The CDR3 nucleotides are TGTGCCAGCAGGGGGGAGGGCACCTATAATTCACCCCTCCACTTT. Protein: CASRGEGTYNSPLHF. The chain couples TRBV2 to TRBJ1-6; perhaps TRBD1 as D (5 bases). The CDR3 covers 15 residues. Trimming shortened V by 6 bases and J by 2 bases, and 11 bases separated the two germline ends. Germline V lookup: CDR1 SNHLY, CDR2 FYNNEI.

This clone was counted a few times. The chain links TRBV28 to TRBJ2-7, with 10 positions matching TRBD2. This CDR3 has 15 residues. The germline CDR1 and CDR2 sequences are MDHEN and SYDVKM. V was pared by 6 bases and J by 0 bases, with 5 bases of the junction left unmatched. The CDR3 here is CASRLTSGFSYEQYF. The CDR3 bases are TGTGCCAGCAGATTGACTAGCGGGTTCTCCTACGAGCAGTACTTC.

V is TRBV18 and J is TRBJ1-5; 8 bases agree with TRBD1. CDR1 is KGHSH, CDR2 LQKENI, per germline. CDR3 length equals 15 residues. V gave up 4 bases and J gave up 2 bases; unmatched junction bases: 4. CDR3 DNA: TGTGCCAGCTCACTACAGACAGGGGGCAATCAGCCCCAGCATTTT. It is translated as CASSLQTGGNQPQHF. Filled out from reference TRBV18 and TRBJ1-5, the complete variable domain reads NAGVMQNPRHLVRRRGQEARLRCSPMKGHSHVYWYRQLPEEGLKFMVYLQKENIIDESGMPKERFSAEFPKEGPSILRIQQVVRGDSAAYFCASSLQTGGNQPQHFGDGTRLSIL.

Only a few counts were recorded for this clone. The chain employs TRBV29-1 and TRBJ1-5; 8 positions agree with TRBD1. Trimming at V came to 4 bases and at J to 6 bases, leaving 5 bases not matched to a gene. This CDR3 is 13 amino acids long. Germline values: CDR1 SQVTM, CDR2 ANQGSEA. CDR3 residues: CSVATGEGQPQHF. In nucleotides, the CDR3 is TGCAGCGTTGCGACAGGGGAGGGTCAGCCCCAGCATTTT.